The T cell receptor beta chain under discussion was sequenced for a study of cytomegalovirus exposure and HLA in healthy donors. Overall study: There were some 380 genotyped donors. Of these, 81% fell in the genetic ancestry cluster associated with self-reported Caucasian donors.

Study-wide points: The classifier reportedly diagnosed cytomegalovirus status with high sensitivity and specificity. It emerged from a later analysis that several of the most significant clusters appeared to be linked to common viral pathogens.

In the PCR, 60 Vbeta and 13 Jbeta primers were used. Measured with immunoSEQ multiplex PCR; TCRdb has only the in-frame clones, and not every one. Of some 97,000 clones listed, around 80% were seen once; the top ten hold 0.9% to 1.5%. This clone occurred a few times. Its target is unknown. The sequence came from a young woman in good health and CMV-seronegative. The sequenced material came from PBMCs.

The CDR3 sequence is CASSFQVRTYEQYF. CDR3 bases: TGTGCCAGCAGTTTCCAGGTCAGAACCTACGAGCAGTACTTC. This rearrangement joins TRBV27 to TRBJ2-7; no reliable D call. Germline values: CDR1 MNHEY, CDR2 SMNVEV (reference sequence). V lost 3 bases to trimming and J lost 2 bases, with 11 bases between them. The CDR3 covers 14 residues.